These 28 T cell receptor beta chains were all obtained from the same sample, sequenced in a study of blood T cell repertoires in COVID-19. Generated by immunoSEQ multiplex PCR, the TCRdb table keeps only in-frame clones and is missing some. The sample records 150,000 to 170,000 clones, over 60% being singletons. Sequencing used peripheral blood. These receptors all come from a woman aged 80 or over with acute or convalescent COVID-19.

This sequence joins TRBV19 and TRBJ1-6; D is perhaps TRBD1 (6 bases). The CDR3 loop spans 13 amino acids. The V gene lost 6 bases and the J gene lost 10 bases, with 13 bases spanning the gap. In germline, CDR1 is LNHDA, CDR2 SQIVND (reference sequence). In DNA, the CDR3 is TGTGCCAGTAGCACAGGGATTAGATCACCCCTCCACTTT. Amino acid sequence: CASSTGIRSPLHF. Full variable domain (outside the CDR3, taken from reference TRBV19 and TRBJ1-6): DGGITQSPKYLFRKEGQNVTLSCEQNLNHDAMYWYRQDPGQGLRLIYYSQIVNDFQKGDIAEGYSVSREKKESFPLTVTSAQKNPTAFYLCASSTGIRSPLHFGNGTRLTVT.

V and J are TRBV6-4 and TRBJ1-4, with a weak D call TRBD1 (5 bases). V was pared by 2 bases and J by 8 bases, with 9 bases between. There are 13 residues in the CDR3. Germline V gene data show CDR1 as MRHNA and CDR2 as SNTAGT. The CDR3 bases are TGTGCCAGCAGTGACAGGGAGGGGGAAAAACTGTTTTTT. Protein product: CASSDREGEKLFF.

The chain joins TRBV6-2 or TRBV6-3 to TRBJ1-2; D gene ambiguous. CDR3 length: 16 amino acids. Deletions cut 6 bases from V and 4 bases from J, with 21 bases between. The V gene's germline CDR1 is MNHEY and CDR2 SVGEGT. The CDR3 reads CASSLTWRSDPYGYTF. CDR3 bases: TGTGCCAGCAGCCTAACCTGGCGGTCCGATCCCTATGGCTACACCTTC.

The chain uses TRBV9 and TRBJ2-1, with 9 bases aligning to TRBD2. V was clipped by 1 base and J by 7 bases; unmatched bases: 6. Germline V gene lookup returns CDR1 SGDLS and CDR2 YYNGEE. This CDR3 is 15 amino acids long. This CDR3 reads CASSVSTSGWNEQFF. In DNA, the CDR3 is TGTGCCAGCAGCGTAAGCACTAGCGGGTGGAATGAGCAGTTCTTC.

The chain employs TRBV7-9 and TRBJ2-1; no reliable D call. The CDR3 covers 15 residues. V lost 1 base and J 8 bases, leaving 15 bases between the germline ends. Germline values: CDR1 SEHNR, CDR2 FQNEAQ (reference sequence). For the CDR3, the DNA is TGTGCCAGCAGCTTAGGTGCAGGTCAAATGTATGAGCAGTTCTTC. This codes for CASSLGAGQMYEQFF.

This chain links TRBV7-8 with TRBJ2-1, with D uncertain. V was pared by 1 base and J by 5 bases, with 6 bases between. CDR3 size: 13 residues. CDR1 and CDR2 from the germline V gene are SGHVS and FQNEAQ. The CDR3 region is CASSLGRDNEQFF. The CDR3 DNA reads TGTGCCAGCAGCTTAGGTCGCGACAATGAGCAGTTCTTC.

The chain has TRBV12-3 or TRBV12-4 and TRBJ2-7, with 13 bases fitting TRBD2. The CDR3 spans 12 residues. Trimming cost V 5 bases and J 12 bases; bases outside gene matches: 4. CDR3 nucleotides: TGTGCCAGCAGTCCGGGACTAGCGGGAAGGTACTTC. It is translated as CASSPGLAGRYF.

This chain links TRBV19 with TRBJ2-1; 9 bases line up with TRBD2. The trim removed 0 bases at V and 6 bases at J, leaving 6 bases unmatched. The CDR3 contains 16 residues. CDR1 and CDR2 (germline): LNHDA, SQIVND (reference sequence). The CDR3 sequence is CASSIESSGALNEQFF. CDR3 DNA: TGTGCCAGTAGTATAGAGTCTAGCGGGGCCCTCAATGAGCAGTTCTTC.

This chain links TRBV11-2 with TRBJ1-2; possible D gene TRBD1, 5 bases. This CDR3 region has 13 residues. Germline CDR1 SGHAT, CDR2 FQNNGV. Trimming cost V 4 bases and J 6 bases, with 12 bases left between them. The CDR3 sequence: CASSSRTSDGYTF. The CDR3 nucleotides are TGTGCCAGCAGCTCGAGGACAAGCGATGGCTACACCTTC.

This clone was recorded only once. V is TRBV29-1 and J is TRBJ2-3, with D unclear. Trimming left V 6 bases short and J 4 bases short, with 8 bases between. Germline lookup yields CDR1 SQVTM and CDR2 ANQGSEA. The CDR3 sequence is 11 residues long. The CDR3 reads CSVLSADTQYF. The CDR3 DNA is TGCAGCGTGTTAAGCGCAGATACGCAGTATTTT.

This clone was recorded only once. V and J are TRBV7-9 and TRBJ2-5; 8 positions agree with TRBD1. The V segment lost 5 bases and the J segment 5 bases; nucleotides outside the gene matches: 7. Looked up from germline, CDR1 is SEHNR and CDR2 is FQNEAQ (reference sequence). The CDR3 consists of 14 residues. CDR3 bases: TGTGCCAGCAGCCCGGACAGGGCGTGGGAGACCCAGTACTTC. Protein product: CASSPDRAWETQYF.

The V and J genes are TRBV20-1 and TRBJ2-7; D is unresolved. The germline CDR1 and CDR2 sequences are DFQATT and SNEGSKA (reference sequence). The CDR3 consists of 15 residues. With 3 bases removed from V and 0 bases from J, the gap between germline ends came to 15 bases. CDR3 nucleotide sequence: TGCAGTGCTAGTTCGGCAGCGAGGAGCTCCTACGAGCAGTACTTC. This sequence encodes CSASSAARSSYEQYF.

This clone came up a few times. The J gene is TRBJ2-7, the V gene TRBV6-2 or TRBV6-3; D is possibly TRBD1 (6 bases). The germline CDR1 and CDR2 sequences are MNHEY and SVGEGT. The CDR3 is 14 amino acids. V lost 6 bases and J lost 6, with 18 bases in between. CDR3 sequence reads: CASSGTWGSGEQYF. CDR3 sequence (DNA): TGTGCCAGCAGCGGGACATGGGGATCTGGCGAGCAGTACTTC.

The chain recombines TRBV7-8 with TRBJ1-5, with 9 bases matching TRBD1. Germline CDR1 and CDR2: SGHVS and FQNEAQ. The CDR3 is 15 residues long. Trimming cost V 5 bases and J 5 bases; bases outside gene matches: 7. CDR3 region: CASSAGTGNHQPQHF. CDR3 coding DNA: TGTGCCAGCAGCGCCGGGACAGGGAACCATCAGCCCCAGCATTTT.

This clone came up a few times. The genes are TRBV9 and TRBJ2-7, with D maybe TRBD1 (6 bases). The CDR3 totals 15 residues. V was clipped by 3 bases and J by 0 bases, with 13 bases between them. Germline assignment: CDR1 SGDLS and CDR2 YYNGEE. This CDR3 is CASSAQQGSSYEQYF. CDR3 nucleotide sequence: TGTGCCAGCAGCGCCCAACAGGGTAGCTCCTACGAGCAGTACTTC.

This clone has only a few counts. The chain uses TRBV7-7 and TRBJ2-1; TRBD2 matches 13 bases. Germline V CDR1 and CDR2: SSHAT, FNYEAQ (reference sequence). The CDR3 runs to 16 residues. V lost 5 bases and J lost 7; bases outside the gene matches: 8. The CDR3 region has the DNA TGTGCCAGCAGCCAAGGACTAGCGGGAGTGGGGAATGAGCAGTTCTTC. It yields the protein CASSQGLAGVGNEQFF.

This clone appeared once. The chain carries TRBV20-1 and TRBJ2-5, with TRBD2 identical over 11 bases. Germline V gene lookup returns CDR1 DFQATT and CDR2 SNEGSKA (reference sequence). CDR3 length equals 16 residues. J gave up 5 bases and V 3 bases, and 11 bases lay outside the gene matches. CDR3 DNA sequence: TGCAGTGCTAGTCACGTAGCGGGAGGGCCGCGGGAGACCCAGTACTTC. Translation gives CSASHVAGGPRETQYF.

This CDR3 reads CATGRQDDQPQHF. CDR3 sequence (DNA): TGTGCCACCGGGAGACAGGACGATCAGCCCCAGCATTTT. The chain combines TRBV15 with TRBJ1-5; maybe TRBD1 (6 bases). The CDR3 totals 13 residues. Germline V lookup: CDR1 LNHNV, CDR2 YYDKDF (reference sequence). V was clipped by 8 bases and J by 5 bases, with 13 bases between them.

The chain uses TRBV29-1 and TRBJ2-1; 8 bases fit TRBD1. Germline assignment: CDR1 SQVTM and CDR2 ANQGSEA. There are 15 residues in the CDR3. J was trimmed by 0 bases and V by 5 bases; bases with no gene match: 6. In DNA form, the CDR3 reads TGCAGCGTTCAGCAGGGGGCGAGCTCCTACAATGAGCAGTTCTTC. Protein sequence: CSVQQGASSYNEQFF.

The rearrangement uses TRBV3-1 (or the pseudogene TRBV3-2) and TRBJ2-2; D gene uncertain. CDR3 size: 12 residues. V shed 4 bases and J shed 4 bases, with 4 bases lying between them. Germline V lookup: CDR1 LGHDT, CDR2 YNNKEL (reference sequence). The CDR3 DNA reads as TGTGCCAGCAGCCTCAGCACCGGGGAGCTGTTTTTT. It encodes CASSLSTGELFF.

CDR3 coding DNA: TGTGCCAGCAGCTCATCTAATTCACCCCTCCACTTT. Protein product: CASSSSNSPLHF. J is TRBJ1-6 and V is TRBV7-9, with no clear D. Trimming took 4 bases from V and 6 from J, leaving 4 bases between them. The CDR3 contains 12 residues. CDR1 and CDR2 from the germline V gene are SEHNR and FQNEAQ (reference sequence).

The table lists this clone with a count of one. CDR3 protein: CASSLEGGYQPQHF. In DNA form, the CDR3 reads TGTGCCAGCAGCTTAGAAGGAGGCTATCAGCCCCAGCATTTT. The genes are TRBV7-2 and TRBJ1-5; D not resolved. The germline V gene has CDR1 SGHTA and CDR2 FQGNSA. This CDR3 contains 14 residues. The V gene lost 1 base and the J gene lost 5 bases, with 9 bases spanning the gap.

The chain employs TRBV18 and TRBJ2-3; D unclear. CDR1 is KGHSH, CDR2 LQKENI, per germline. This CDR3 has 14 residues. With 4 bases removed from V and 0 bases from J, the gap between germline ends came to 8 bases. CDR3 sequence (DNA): TGTGCCAGCTCACAACAGCAAAGCACAGATACGCAGTATTTT. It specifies CASSQQQSTDTQYF.

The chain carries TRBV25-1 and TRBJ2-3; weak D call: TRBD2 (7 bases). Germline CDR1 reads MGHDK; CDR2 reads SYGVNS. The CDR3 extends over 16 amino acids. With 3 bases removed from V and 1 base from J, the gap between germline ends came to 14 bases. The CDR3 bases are TGTGCCAGCAGTGATCCCGGGGGGCTCCGCACAGATACGCAGTATTTT. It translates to CASSDPGGLRTDTQYF.

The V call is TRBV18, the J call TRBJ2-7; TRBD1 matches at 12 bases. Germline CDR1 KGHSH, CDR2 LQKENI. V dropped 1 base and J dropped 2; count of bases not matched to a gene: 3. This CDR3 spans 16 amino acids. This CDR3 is CASSPLGQGAPYEQYF. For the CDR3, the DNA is TGTGCCAGCTCACCACTGGGACAGGGGGCCCCCTACGAGCAGTACTTC.

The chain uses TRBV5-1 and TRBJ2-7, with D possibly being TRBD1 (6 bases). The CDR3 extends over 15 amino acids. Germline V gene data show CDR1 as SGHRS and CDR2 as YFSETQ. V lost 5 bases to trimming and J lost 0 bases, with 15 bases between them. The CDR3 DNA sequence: TGCGCCAGCAGTCCCGGGACATCTAGCTCCTACGAGCAGTACTTC. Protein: CASSPGTSSSYEQYF.

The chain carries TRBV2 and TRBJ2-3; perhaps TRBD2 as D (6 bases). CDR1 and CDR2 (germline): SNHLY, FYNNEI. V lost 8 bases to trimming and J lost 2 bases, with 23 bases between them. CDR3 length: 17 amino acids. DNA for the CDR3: TGTGCCAGCCAGAGAGGGGTAGCGGCAACCAACACAGATACGCAGTATTTT. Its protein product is CASQRGVAATNTDTQYF. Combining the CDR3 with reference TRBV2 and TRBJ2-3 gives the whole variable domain EPEVTQTPSHQVTQMGQEVILRCVPISNHLYFYWYRQILGQKVEFLVSFYNNEISEKSEIFDDQFSVERPDGSNFTLKIRSTKLEDSAMYFCASQRGVAATNTDTQYFGPGTRLTVL.

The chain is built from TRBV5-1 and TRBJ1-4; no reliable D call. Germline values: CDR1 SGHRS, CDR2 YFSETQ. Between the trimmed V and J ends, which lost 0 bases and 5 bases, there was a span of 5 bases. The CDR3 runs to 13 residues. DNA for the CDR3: TGCGCCAGCAGCTTGGGAGGGAATGAAAAACTGTTTTTT. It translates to CASSLGGNEKLFF.